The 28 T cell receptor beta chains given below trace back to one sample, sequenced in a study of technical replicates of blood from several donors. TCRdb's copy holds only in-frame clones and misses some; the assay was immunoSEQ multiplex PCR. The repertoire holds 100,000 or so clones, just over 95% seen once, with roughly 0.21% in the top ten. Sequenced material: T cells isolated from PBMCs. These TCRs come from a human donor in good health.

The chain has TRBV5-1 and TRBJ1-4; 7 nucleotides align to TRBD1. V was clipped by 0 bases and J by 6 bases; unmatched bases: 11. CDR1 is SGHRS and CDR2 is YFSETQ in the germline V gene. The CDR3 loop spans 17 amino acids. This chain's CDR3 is CASSLAERGRGDEKLFF. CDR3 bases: TGCGCCAGCAGCTTGGCGGAAAGGGGGCGGGGAGATGAAAAACTGTTTTTT.

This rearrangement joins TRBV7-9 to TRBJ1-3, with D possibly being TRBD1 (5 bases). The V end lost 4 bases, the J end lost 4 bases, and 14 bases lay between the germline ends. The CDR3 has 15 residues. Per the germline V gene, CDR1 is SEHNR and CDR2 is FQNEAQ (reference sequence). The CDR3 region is CASSWGGQAGNTIYF. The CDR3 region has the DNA TGTGCCAGCAGCTGGGGGGGTCAGGCGGGAAACACCATATATTTT.

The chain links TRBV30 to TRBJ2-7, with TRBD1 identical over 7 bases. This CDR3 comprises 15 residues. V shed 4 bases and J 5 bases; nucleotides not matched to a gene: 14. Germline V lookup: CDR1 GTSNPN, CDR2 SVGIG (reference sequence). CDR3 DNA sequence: TGTGCCTGGACCCGTCTGGCCAGGGGGTTTGACGAGCAGTACTTC. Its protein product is CAWTRLARGFDEQYF.

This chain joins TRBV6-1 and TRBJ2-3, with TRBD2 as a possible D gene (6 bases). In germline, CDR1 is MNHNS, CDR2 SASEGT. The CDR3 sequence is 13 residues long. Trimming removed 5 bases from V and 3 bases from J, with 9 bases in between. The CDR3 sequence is CASSSRETDTQYF. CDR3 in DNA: TGTGCCAGCAGTTCTCGGGAGACAGATACGCAGTATTTT.

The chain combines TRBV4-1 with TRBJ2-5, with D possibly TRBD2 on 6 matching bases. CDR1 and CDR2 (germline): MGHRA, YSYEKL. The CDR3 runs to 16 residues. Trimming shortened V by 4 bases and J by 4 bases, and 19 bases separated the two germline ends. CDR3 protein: CASSLKLGLSAETQYF. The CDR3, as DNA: TGCGCCAGCAGCCTGAAACTGGGACTCAGCGCAGAGACCCAGTACTTC.

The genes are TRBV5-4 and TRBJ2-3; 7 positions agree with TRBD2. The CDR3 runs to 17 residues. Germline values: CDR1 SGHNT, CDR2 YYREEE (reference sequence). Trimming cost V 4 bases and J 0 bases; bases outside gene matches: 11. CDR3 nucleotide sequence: TGTGCCAGCAGCCGTTGGACCAGCGGGGCGAGCACAGATACGCAGTATTTT. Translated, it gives CASSRWTSGASTDTQYF.

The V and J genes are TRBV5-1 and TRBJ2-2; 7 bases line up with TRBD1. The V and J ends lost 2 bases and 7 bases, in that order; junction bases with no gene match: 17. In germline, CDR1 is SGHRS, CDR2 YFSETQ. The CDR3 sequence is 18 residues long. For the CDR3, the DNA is TGCGCCAGCAGCTTACAGGGGCCGTGGGGCTCTAGCATCGGGGAGCTGTTTTTT. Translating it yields CASSLQGPWGSSIGELFF.

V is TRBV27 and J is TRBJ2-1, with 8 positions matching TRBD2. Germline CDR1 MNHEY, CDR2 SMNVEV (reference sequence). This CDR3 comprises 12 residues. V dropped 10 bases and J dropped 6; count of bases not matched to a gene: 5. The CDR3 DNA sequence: TGTGCCACCGGACTAGCCGTCAATGAGCAGTTCTTC. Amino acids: CATGLAVNEQFF.

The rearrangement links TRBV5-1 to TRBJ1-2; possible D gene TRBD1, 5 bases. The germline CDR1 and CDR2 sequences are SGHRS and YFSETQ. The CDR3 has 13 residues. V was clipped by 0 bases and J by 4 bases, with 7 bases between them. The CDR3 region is CASSLAGSYGYTF. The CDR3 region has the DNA TGCGCCAGCAGCTTGGCAGGGTCCTATGGCTACACCTTC.

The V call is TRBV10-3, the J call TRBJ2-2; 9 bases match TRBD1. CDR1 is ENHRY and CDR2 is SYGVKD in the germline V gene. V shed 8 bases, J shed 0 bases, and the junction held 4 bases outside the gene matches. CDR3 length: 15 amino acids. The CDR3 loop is CAILRDRANTGELFF. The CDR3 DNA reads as TGTGCCATCCTACGGGACAGGGCGAACACCGGGGAGCTGTTTTTT.

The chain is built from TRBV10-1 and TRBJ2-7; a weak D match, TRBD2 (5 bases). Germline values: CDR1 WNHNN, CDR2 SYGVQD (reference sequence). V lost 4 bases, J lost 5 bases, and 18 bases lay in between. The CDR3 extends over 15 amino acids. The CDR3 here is CASSGEGRAWDEQYF. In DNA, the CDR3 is TGCGCCAGCAGTGGAGAGGGCCGCGCATGGGACGAGCAGTACTTC.

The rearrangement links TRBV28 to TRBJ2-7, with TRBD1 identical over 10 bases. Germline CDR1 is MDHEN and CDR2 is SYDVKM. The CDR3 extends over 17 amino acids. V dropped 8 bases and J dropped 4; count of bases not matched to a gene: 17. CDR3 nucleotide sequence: TGTGCCAGCGAAACCCCATGGCCGGGACAGGGGAGATACGAGCAGTACTTC. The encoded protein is CASETPWPGQGRYEQYF.

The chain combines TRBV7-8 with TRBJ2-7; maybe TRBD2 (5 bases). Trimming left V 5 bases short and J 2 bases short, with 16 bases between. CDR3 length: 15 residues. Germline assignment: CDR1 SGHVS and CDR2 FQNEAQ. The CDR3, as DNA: TGTGCCAGCAGCGAACGAGAGGGAGCAACCTACGAGCAGTACTTC. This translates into CASSEREGATYEQYF. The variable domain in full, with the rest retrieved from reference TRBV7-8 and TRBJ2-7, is GAGVSQSPRYKVAKRGQDVALRCDPISGHVSLFWYQQALGQGPEFLTYFQNEAQLDKSGLPSDRFFAERPEGSVSTLKIQRTQQEDSAVYLCASSEREGATYEQYFGPGTRLTVT.

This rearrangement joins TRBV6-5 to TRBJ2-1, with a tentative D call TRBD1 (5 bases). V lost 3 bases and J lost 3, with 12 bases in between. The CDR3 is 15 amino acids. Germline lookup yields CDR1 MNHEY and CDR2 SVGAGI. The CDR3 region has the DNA TGTGCCAGCAGTTATTCCACGACAGTCTACAATGAGCAGTTCTTC. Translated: CASSYSTTVYNEQFF.

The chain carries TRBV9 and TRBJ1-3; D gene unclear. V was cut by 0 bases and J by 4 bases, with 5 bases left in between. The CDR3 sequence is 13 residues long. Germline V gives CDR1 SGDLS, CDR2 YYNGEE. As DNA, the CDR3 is TGTGCCAGCAGCGTAGATGAGGGAAACACCATATATTTT. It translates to CASSVDEGNTIYF.

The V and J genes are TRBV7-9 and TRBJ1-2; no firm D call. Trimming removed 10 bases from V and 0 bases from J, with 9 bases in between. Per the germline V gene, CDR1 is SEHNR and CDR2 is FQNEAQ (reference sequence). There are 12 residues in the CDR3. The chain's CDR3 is CATPRSNYGYTF. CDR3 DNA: TGTGCCACACCTAGATCTAACTATGGCTACACCTTC.

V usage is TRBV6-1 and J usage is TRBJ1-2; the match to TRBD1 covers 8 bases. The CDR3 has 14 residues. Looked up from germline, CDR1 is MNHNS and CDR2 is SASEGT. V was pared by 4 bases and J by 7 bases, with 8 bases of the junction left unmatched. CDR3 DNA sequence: TGTGCCAGCAGTGGAACCGGACAGGGTAGTGGCTACACCTTC. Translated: CASSGTGQGSGYTF.

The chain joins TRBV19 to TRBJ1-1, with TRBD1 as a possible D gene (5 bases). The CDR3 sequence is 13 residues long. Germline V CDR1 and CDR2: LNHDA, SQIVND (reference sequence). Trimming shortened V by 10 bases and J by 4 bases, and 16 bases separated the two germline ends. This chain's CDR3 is CAISDNPATEAFF. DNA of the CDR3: TGTGCCATTTCGGACAACCCAGCCACTGAAGCTTTCTTT.

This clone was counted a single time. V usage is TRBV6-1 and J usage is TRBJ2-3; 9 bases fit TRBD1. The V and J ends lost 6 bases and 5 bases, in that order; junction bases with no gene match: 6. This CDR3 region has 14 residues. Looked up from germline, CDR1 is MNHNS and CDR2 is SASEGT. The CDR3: CASSRGQGLDTQYF. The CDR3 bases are TGTGCCAGCAGCCGCGGACAGGGGCTAGATACGCAGTATTTT.

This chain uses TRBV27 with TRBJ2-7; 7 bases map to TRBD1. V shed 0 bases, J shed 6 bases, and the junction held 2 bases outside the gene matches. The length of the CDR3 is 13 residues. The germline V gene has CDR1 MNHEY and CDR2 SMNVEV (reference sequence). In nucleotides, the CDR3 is TGTGCCAGCAGTTTATCCCACAGGGGCGAGCAGTACTTC. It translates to CASSLSHRGEQYF.

The DNA of the CDR3 is TGTGCCAGCTCGGACAGGGGTCTATCGGATCAGCCCCAGCATTTT. Protein product: CASSDRGLSDQPQHF. This chain connects TRBV18 to TRBJ1-5; 9 bases are shared with TRBD1. The CDR3 is 15 residues long. Per the germline V gene, CDR1 is KGHSH and CDR2 is LQKENI. V gave up 6 bases and J gave up 5 bases; unmatched junction bases: 8.

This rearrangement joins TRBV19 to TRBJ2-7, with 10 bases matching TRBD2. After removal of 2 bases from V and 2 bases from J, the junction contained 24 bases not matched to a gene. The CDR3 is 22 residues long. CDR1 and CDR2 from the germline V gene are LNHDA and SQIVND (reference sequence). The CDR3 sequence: CASSIKLGYDRRGLAATYEQYF. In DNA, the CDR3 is TGTGCCAGTAGTATAAAATTGGGGTATGACAGGCGAGGACTAGCGGCCACCTACGAGCAGTACTTC.

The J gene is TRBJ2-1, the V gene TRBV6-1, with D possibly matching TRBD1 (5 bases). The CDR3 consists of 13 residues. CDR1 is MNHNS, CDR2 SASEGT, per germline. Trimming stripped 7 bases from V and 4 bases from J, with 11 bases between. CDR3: CASTQGWYNEQFF. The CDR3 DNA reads TGTGCCAGCACCCAGGGCTGGTACAATGAGCAGTTCTTC.

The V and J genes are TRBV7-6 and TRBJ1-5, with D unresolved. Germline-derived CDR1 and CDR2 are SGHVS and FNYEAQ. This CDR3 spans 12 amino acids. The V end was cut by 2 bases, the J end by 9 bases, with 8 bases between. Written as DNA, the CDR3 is TGTGCCAGCAGCTTACAGGCAGGGCCCCAGCATTTT. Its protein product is CASSLQAGPQHF.

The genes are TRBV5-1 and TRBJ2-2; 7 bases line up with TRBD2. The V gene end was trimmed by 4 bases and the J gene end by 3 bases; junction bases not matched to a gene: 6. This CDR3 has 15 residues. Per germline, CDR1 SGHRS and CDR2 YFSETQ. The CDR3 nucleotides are TGCGCCAGCAGCCCGGATGGGGGGGACACCGGGGAGCTGTTTTTT. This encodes CASSPDGGDTGELFF. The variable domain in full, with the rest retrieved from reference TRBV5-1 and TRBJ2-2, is KAGVTQTPRYLIKTRGQQVTLSCSPISGHRSVSWYQQTPGQGLQFLFEYFSETQRNKGNFPGRFSGRQFSNSRSEMNVSTLELGDSALYLCASSPDGGDTGELFFGEGSRLTVL.

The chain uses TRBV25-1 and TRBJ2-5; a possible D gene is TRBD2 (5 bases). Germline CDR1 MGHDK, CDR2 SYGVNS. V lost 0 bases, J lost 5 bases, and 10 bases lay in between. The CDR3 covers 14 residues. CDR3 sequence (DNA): TGTGCCAGCAGTGAATATCGGGGAGAGGAGACCCAGTACTTC. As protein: CASSEYRGEETQYF.

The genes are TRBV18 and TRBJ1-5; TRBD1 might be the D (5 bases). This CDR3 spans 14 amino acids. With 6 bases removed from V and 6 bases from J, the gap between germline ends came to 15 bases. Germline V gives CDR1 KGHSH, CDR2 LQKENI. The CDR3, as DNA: TGTGCCAGCTCCCCTCAGGGAGGGAGTCAGCCCCAGCATTTT. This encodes CASSPQGGSQPQHF.

The CDR3 spells CASSPRTSGEQFF. The CDR3 DNA sequence: TGTGCCAGCAGCCCCAGGACTAGCGGGGAGCAGTTCTTC. The genes are TRBV9 and TRBJ2-1, with 11 bases identical to TRBD2. Germline V gives CDR1 SGDLS, CDR2 YYNGEE. V trimming: 4 bases; J trimming: 10 bases; junction bases outside the gene matches: 4. The CDR3 consists of 13 residues. Looking up the rest from reference TRBV9 and TRBJ2-1 gives the full variable domain: DSGVTQTPKHLITATGQRVTLRCSPRSGDLSVYWYQQSLDQGLQFLIQYYNGEERAKGNILERFSAQQFPDLHSELNLSSLELGDSALYFCASSPRTSGEQFFGPGTRLTVL.